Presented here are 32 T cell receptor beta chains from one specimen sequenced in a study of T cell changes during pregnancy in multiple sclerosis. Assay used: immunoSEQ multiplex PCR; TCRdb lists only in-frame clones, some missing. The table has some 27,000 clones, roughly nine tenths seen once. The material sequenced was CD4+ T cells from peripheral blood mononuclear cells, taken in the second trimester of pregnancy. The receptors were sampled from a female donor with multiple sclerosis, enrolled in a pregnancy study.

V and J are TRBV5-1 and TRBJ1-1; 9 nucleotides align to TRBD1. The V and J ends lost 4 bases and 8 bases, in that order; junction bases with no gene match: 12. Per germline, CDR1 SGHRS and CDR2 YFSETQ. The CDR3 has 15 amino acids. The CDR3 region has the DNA TGCGCCAGCAGCAAAGAGGGACAGGGCGGCGAGGAAGCTTTCTTT. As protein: CASSKEGQGGEEAFF.

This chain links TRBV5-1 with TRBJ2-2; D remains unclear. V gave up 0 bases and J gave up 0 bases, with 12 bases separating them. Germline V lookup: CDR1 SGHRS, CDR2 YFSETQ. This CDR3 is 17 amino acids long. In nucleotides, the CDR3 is TGCGCCAGCAGCTTGGACTTTGGGCCTTCGAACACCGGGGAGCTGTTTTTT. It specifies CASSLDFGPSNTGELFF. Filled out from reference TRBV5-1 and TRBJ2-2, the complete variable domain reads KAGVTQTPRYLIKTRGQQVTLSCSPISGHRSVSWYQQTPGQGLQFLFEYFSETQRNKGNFPGRFSGRQFSNSRSEMNVSTLELGDSALYLCASSLDFGPSNTGELFFGEGSRLTVL.

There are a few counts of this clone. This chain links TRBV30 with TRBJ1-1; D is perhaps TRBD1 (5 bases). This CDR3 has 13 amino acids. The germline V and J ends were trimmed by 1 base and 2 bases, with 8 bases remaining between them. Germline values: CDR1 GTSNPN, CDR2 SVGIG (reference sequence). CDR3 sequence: CAWSGQINTEAFF. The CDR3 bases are TGTGCCTGGAGTGGACAGATAAACACTGAAGCTTTCTTT.

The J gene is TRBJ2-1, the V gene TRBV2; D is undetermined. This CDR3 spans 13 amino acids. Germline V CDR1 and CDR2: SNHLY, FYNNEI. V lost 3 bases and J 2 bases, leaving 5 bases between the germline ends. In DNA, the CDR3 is TGTGCCAGCAGTGAGGAGACCTACAATGAGCAGTTCTTC. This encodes CASSEETYNEQFF.

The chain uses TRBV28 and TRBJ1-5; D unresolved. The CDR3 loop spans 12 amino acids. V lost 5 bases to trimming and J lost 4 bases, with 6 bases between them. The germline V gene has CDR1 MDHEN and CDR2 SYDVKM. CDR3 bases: TGTGCCAGCAGTCCCGGGAATCAGCCCCAGCATTTT. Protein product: CASSPGNQPQHF.

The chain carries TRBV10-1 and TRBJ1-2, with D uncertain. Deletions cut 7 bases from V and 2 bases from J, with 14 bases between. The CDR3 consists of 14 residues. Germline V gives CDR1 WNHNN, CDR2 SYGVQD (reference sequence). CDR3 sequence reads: CASNPDTENYGYTF. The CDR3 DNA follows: TGCGCCAGCAACCCGGATACAGAAAACTATGGCTACACCTTC.

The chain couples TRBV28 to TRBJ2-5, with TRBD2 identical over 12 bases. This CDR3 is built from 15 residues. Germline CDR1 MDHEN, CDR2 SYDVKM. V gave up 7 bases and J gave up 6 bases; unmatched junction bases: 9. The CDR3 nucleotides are TGTGCCAGCATGCTAGCGGGGGGGCTAGTAAAGACCCAGTACTTC. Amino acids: CASMLAGGLVKTQYF.

The CDR3 reads CSGAGVVAFF. In DNA, the CDR3 is TGCAGCGGAGCGGGGGTGGTAGCTTTCTTT. The rearrangement joins TRBV29-1 to TRBJ1-1; a weak D match, TRBD1 (5 bases). The germline CDR1 and CDR2 sequences are SQVTM and ANQGSEA. Trimming left V 7 bases short and J 10 bases short, with 13 bases between. The CDR3 is 10 residues long.

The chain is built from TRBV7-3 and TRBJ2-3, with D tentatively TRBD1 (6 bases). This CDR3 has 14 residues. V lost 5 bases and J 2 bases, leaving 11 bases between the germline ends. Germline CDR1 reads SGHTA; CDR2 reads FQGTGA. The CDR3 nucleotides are TGTGCCAGCAGCCTACAGGGCCCCACAGATACGCAGTATTTT. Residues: CASSLQGPTDTQYF.

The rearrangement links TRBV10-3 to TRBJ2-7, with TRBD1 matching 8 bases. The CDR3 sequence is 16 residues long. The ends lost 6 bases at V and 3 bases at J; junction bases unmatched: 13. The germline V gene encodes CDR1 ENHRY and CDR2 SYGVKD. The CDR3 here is CAIRPTWTGMNYEQYF. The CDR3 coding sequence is TGTGCCATCAGACCCACGTGGACAGGGATGAACTACGAGCAGTACTTC.

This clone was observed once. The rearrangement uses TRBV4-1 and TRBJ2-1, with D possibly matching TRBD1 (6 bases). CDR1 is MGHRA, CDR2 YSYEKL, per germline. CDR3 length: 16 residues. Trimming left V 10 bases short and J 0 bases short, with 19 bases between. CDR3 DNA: TGCGCCAACCCAAATCAGGGACAATCCTCCTACAATGAGCAGTTCTTC. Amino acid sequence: CANPNQGQSSYNEQFF.

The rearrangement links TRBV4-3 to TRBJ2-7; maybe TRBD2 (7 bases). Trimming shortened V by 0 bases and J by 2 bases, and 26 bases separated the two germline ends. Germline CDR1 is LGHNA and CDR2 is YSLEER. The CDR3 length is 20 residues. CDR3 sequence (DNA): TGCGCCAGCAGCCAAGATCCGGTCCCAGCGGGGACATGGTCTGCCTACGAGCAGTACTTC. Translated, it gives CASSQDPVPAGTWSAYEQYF.

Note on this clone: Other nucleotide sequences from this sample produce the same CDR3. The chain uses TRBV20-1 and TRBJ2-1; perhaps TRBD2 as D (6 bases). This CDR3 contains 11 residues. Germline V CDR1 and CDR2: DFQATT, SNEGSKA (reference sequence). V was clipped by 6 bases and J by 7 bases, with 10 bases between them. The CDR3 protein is CSAQTRNEQFF. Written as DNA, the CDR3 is TGCAGTGCCCAGACTAGAAATGAGCAGTTCTTC.

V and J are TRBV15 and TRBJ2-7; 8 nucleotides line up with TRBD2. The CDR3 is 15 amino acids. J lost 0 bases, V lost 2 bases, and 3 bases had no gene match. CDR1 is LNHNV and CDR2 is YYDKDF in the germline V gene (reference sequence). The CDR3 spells CATSRPGLDSYEQYF. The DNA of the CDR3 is TGTGCCACCAGCAGACCGGGACTAGACTCCTACGAGCAGTACTTC.

The CDR3 is CASSLQTGNEQFF. As DNA, the CDR3 is TGTGCCAGCAGCTTACAAACAGGCAATGAGCAGTTCTTC. The J gene is TRBJ2-1, the V gene TRBV7-3; weak D call: TRBD1 (5 bases). The V end lost 2 bases, the J end lost 6 bases, and 8 bases lay between the germline ends. Germline CDR1 SGHTA, CDR2 FQGTGA. This CDR3 has 13 amino acids.

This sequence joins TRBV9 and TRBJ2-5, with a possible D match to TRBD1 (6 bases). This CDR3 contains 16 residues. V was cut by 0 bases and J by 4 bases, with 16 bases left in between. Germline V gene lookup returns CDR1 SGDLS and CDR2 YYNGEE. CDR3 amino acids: CASSVESGVLGETQYF. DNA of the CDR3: TGTGCCAGCAGCGTAGAATCAGGGGTTCTAGGAGAGACCCAGTACTTC.

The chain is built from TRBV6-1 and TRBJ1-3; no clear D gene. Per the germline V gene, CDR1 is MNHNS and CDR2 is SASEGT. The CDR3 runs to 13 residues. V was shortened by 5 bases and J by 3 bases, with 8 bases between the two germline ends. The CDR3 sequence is CASSLTVGNTIYF. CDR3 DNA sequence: TGTGCCAGCAGTCTAACAGTTGGAAACACCATATATTTT.

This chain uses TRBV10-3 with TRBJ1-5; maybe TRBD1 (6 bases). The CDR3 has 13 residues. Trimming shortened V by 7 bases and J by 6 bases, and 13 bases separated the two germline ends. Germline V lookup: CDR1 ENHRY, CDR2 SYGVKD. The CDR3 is CAITGGQGQPQHF. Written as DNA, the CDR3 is TGTGCCATCACCGGGGGGCAGGGTCAGCCCCAGCATTTT.

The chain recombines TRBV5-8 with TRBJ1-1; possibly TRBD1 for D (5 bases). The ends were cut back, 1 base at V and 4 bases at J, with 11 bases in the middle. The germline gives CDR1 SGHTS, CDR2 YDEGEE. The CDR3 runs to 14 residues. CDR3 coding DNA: TGTGCCAGCAGCTTGCAAGGAGGGGCCACTGAAGCTTTCTTT. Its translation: CASSLQGGATEAFF.

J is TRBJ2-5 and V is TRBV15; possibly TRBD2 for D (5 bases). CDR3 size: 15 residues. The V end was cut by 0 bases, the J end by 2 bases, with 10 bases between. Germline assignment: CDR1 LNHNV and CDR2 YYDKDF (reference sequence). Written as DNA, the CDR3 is TGTGCCACCAGCAGAGATCGAGGGAGACAAGAGACCCAGTACTTC. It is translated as CATSRDRGRQETQYF.

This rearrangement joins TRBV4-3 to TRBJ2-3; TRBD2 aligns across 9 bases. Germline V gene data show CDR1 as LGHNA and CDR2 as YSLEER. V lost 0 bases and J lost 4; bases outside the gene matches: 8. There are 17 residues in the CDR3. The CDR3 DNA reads TGCGCCAGCAGCCAAGATGGGCGGGGGGGGAGCTCAGATACGCAGTATTTT. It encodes CASSQDGRGGSSDTQYF.

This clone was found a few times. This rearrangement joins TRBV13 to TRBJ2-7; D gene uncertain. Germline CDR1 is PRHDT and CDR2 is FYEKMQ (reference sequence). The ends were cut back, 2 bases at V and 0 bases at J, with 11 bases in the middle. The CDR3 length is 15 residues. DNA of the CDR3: TGTGCCAGCAGCTTATCTCCGAGGAGCTCCTACGAGCAGTACTTC. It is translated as CASSLSPRSSYEQYF.

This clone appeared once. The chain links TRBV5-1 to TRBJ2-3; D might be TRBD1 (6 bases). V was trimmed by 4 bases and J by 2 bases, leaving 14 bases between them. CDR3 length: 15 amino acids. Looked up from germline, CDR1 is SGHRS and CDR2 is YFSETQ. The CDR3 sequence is CASSPSRQATDTQYF. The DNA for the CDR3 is TGCGCCAGCAGCCCTAGTAGACAGGCCACAGATACGCAGTATTTT.

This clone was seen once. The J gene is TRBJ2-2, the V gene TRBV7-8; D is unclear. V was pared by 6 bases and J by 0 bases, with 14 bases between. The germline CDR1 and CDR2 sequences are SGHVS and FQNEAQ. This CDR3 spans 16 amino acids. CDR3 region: CASRERRFANTGELFF. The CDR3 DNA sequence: TGTGCCAGCAGAGAGAGGCGTTTCGCGAACACCGGGGAGCTGTTTTTT.

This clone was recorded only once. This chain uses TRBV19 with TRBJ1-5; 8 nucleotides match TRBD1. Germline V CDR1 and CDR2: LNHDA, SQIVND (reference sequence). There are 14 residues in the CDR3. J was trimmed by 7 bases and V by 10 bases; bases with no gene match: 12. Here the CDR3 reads CAISGTGHWQPQHF. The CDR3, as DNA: TGTGCCATCTCCGGGACAGGTCATTGGCAGCCCCAGCATTTT.

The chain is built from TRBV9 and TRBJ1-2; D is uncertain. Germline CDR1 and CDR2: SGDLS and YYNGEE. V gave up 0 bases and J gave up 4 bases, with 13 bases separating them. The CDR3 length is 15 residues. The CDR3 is CASSVVGMPPYGYTF. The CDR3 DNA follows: TGTGCCAGCAGCGTAGTGGGCATGCCGCCCTATGGCTACACCTTC.

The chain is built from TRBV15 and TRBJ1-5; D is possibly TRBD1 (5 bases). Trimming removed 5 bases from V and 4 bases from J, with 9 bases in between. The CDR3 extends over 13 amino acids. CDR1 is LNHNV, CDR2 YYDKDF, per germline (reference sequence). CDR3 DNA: TGTGCCACCAGCGTAGGGGCAAATCAGCCCCAGCATTTT. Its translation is CATSVGANQPQHF.

DNA for the CDR3: TGCGCCAGCAGCTTGGGATCGGCGGGGGGTTCAACTGAAGCTTTCTTT. Translated, it gives CASSLGSAGGSTEAFF. The chain joins TRBV5-1 to TRBJ1-1, with D perhaps matching TRBD1 (5 bases). Germline CDR1 is SGHRS and CDR2 is YFSETQ. V was trimmed by 0 bases and J by 5 bases, leaving 17 bases between them. The CDR3 runs 16 residues.

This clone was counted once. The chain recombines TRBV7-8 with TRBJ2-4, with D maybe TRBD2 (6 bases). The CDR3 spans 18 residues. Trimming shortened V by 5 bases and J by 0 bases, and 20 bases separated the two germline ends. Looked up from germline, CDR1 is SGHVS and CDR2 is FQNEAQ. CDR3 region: CASSPGTYTTLAKNIQYF. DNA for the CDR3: TGTGCCAGCAGCCCTGGGACTTATACTACTCTAGCCAAAAACATTCAGTACTTC.

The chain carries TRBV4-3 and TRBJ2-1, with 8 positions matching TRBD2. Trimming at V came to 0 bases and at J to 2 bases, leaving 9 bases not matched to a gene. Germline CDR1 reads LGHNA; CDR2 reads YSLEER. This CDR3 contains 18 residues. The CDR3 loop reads CASSQDLGDGGAYNEQFF. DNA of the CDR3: TGCGCCAGCAGCCAAGATTTAGGGGACGGGGGGGCCTACAATGAGCAGTTCTTC.

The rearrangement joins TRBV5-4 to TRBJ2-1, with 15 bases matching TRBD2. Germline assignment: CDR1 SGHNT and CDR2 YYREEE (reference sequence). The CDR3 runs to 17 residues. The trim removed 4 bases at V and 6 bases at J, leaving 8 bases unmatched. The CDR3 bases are TGTGCCAGCAGCCTGGGACTAGCGGGGGGCCGCCCCAATGAGCAGTTCTTC. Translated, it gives CASSLGLAGGRPNEQFF.

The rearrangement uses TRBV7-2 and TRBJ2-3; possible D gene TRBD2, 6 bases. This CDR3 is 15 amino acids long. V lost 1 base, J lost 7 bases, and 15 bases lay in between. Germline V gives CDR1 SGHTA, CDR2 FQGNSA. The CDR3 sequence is CASSLVGTALNTQYF. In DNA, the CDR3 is TGTGCCAGCAGCTTAGTGGGGACTGCGCTGAATACGCAGTATTTT.